This T cell receptor beta chain derives from a study of cytomegalovirus exposure and HLA in healthy donors. Across the study: Unique TCR beta sequences numbering around 110 million came from around 180 million T cells in an earlier analysis. Notes on the study in general: Reports indicate that TCR beta sequences accurately predicted the HLA-A and HLA-B alleles of most subjects.

The PCR employed 60 Vbeta primers together with 13 Jbeta primers. Assay: immunoSEQ multiplex PCR; the TCRdb copy retains only in-frame clones and omits some. This table has 75,000 to 80,000 clones, under 80% appearing once. The CDR3 covers 13 residues. In germline, CDR1 is SGHKS, CDR2 YYEKEE (reference sequence). V shed 0 bases and J shed 8 bases, with 11 bases lying between them. The donors, nominally healthy at sampling, likely had unrecorded immune exposures. This clone showed up just a few times. Its antigen is currently unknown. The source is a man aged 55-75 years in good health and CMV-seropositive. Input material: PBMCs. The chain recombines TRBV5-5 with TRBJ1-2; no clear D gene. Here the CDR3 reads CASSLAGREGYTF. CDR3 DNA: TGTGCCAGCAGCTTGGCCGGGAGGGAGGGCTACACCTTC.